The 14 T cell receptor beta chains below all came from one sample that was sequenced in a study of blood T cell repertoires in COVID-19. The method was immunoSEQ multiplex PCR; TCRdb's version includes in-frame clones alone and lacks a portion of them. The data show more than 250,000 clones, around 88% seen once. Sequencing was performed on peripheral blood. These receptors all come from a woman aged 25-40 years with COVID-19, enrolled during active disease.

The sample holds a few counts of this clone. This chain joins TRBV3-1 (or the pseudogene TRBV3-2) and TRBJ1-2; D uncertain. The germline V gene encodes CDR1 LGHDT and CDR2 YNNKEL (reference sequence). This CDR3 spans 11 amino acids. The V gene lost 1 base and the J gene lost 12 bases, with 9 bases spanning the gap. DNA of the CDR3: TGTGCCAGCAGCCAAGGGGCCTCGGACACCTTC. Protein sequence: CASSQGASDTF.

The chain recombines TRBV6-6 with TRBJ1-3; D unresolved. The V end lost 4 bases, the J end lost 7 bases, and 8 bases lay between the germline ends. There are 12 residues in the CDR3. The germline V gene has CDR1 MNHNY and CDR2 SVGAGI (reference sequence). The CDR3 sequence: CASSSGVNTIYF. For the CDR3, the DNA is TGTGCCAGCAGTTCCGGGGTGAACACCATATATTTT.

In the case of this clone: This sample also contains other DNA sequences that code for the same CDR3. This chain uses TRBV12-3 or TRBV12-4 with TRBJ1-3; D is unresolved. The CDR3 has 13 residues. V lost 2 bases to trimming and J lost 0 bases, with 2 bases between them. DNA for the CDR3: TGTGCCAGCAGTTTATACTCTGGAAACACCATATATTTT. It encodes CASSLYSGNTIYF.

The chain joins TRBV21-1 to TRBJ2-6; the table's D call TRBD1 went unverified against the DNA. TRBV21-1 is a pseudogene segment. This CDR3 region has 19 residues. The CDR3 region is CASRRLGALGSSGANVLTF. The CDR3, as DNA: TGTGCCAGCAGACGCTTGGGGGCTCTGGGTAGCTCTGGGGCCAACGTCCTGACTTTC.

The rearrangement links TRBV6-5 to TRBJ2-3, with D possibly TRBD2 on 7 matching bases. Germline V CDR1 and CDR2: MNHEY, SVGAGI. The length of the CDR3 is 15 residues. V shed 0 bases and J shed 7 bases, with 14 bases lying between them. The CDR3 DNA reads TGTGCCAGCAGTTACTCTGGGGGGGCGCTTAATACGCAGTATTTT. Its protein is CASSYSGGALNTQYF.

This rearrangement joins TRBV7-2 to TRBJ2-5; 8 nucleotides match TRBD2. This CDR3 has 15 residues. CDR1 SGHTA and CDR2 FQGNSA come from the germline V gene. V lost 4 bases to trimming and J lost 1 base; unmatched junction nucleotides: 5. CDR3 loop: CASSSQAGGQETQYF. CDR3 nucleotides: TGTGCCAGCAGCTCCCAGGCGGGGGGCCAAGAGACCCAGTACTTC.

The genes are TRBV3-1 (or the pseudogene TRBV3-2) and TRBJ2-3; D gene ambiguous. Trimming pared 4 bases from V and 2 bases from J, leaving 10 bases between. Germline values: CDR1 LGHDT, CDR2 YNNKEL (reference sequence). The CDR3 spans 14 residues. CDR3 nucleotides: TGTGCCAGCAGCCCGCGACTTCTCACAGATACGCAGTATTTT. Translation: CASSPRLLTDTQYF.

The CDR3 bases are TGTGCCAGCAGCTGGGCCCCAGCGGGAGAAGAGACCCAGTACTTC. Amino acids: CASSWAPAGEETQYF. The chain joins TRBV7-7 to TRBJ2-5; 8 positions match TRBD2. Germline values: CDR1 SSHAT, CDR2 FNYEAQ (reference sequence). The CDR3 loop spans 15 amino acids. V lost 4 bases, J lost 3 bases, and 7 bases stayed unmatched.

The chain joins TRBV11-2 to TRBJ2-1; 11 bases align to TRBD1. After removal of 5 bases from V and 3 bases from J, the junction contained 6 bases not matched to a gene. The CDR3 has 16 residues. Germline values: CDR1 SGHAT, CDR2 FQNNGV. This chain's CDR3 is CASSAGQGVIYNEQFF. Here the CDR3 DNA reads TGTGCCAGCAGCGCGGGACAGGGGGTTATCTACAATGAGCAGTTCTTC.

The CDR3, as DNA: TGTGCCAGCAGTGAATTTGGGGGCTCCCCAACCTACGAGCAGTACTTC. Translation: CASSEFGGSPTYEQYF. This rearrangement joins TRBV5-6 to TRBJ2-7, with D perhaps TRBD1 (6 bases). Germline CDR1 SGHDT, CDR2 YYEEEE. Between the trimmed V and J ends, which lost 5 bases and 2 bases, there was a span of 20 bases. This CDR3 region has 16 residues.

The chain uses TRBV5-1 and TRBJ1-2; TRBD1 aligns across 8 bases. The CDR3 extends over 18 amino acids. With V trimmed by 0 bases and J by 0 bases, 10 bases remained unmatched. CDR1 is SGHRS and CDR2 is YFSETQ in the germline V gene. The CDR3 region is CASSLGGQGRDPNYGYTF. The CDR3 bases are TGCGCCAGCAGCTTGGGAGGACAGGGCAGAGATCCTAACTATGGCTACACCTTC.

This chain connects TRBV6-5 to TRBJ1-1; D may be TRBD1 (5 bases). The germline CDR1 and CDR2 sequences are MNHEY and SVGAGI. This CDR3 has 13 residues. Trimming pared 7 bases from V and 6 bases from J, leaving 15 bases between. The CDR3 region has the DNA TGTGCCAGCACCACCGGGGGGAGGGCTGAAGCTTTCTTT. As protein: CASTTGGRAEAFF.

This chain uses TRBV13 with TRBJ1-6, with TRBD1 matching 9 bases. This CDR3 has 15 amino acids. CDR1 is PRHDT and CDR2 is FYEKMQ in the germline V gene (reference sequence). Trimming cost V 4 bases and J 7 bases; bases outside gene matches: 5. CDR3 in DNA: TGTGCCAGCAGCTCTGGGACAGGGTTAAATTCACCCCTCCACTTT. Its translation is CASSSGTGLNSPLHF.

The chain combines TRBV4-1 with TRBJ1-2; 10 bases match TRBD1. Unmatched junction bases numbered 6, after V lost 3 bases and J lost 5 bases. The CDR3 is made up of 15 amino acids. CDR1 is MGHRA and CDR2 is YSYEKL in the germline V gene. The CDR3 reads CASSHPGQGIYGYTF. The CDR3, as DNA: TGCGCCAGCAGCCACCCGGGACAGGGGATTTATGGCTACACCTTC.